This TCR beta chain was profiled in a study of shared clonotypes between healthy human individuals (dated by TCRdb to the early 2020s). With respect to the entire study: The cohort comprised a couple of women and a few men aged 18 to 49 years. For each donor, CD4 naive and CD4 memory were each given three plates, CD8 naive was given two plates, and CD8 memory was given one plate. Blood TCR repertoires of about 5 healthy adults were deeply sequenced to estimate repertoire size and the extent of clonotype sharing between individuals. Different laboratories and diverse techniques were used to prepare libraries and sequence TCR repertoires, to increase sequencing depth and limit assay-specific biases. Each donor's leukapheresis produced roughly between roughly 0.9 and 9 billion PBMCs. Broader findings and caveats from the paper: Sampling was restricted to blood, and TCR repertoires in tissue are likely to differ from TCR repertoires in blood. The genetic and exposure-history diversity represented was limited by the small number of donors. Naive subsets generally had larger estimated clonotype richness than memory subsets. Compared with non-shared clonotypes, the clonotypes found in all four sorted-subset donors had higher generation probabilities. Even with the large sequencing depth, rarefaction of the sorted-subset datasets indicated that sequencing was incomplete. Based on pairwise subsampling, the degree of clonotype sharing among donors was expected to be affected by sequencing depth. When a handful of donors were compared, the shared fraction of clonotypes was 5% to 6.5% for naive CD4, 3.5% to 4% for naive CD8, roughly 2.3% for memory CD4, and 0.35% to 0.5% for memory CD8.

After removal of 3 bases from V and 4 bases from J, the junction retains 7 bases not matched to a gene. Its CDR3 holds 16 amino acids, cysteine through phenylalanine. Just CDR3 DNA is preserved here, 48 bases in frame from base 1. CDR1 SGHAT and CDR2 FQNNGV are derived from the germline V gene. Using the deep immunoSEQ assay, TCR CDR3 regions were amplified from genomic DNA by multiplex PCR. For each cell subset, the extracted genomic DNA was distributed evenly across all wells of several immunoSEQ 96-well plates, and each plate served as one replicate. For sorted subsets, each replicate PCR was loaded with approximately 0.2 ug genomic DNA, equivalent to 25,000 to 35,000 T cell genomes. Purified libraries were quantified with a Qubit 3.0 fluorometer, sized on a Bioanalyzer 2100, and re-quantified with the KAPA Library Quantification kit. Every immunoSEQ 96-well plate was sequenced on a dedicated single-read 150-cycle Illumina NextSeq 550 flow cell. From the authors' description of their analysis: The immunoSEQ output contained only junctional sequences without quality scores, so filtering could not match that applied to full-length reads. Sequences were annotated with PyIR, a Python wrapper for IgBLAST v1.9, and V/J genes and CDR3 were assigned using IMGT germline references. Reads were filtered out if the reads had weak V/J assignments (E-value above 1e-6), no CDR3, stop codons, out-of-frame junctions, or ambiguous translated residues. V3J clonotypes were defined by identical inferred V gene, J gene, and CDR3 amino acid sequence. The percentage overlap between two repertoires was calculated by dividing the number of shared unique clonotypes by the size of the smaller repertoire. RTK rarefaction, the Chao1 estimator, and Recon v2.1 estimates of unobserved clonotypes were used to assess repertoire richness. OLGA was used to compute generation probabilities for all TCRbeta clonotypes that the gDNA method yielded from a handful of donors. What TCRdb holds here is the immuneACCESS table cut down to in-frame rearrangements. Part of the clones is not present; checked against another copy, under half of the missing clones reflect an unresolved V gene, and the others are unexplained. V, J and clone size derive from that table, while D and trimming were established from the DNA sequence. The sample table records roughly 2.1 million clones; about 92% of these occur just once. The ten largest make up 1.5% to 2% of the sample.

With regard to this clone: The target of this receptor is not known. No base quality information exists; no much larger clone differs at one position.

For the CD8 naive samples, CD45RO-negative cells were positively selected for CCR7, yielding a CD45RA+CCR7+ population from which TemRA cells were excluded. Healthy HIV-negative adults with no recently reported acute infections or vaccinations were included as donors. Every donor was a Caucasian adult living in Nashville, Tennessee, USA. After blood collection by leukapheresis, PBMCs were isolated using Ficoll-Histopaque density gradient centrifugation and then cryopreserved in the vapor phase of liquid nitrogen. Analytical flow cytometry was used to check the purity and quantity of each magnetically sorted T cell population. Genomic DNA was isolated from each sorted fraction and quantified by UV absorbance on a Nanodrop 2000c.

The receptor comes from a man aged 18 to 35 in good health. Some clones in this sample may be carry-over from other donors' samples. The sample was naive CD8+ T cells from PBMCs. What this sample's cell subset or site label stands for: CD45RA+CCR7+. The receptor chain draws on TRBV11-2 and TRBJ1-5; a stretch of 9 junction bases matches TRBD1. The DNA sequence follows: TGTGCCAGCAGCTTGTATGACAGGGGGGGGAATCAGCCCCAGCATTTT. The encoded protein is CASSLYDRGGNQPQHF.